These 4 T cell receptor beta chains were sequenced from one sample in a study of CD8 T cells in Susac syndrome. With random hexamers, roughly 0.45 to 1 ug RNA was reverse transcribed. TCRdb re-called the immunoSEQ multiplex PCR reads with MiXCR, one entry per CDR3 protein. Counted here are 150,000 to 200,000 distinct CDR3 sequences, approximately 93% occurring once; the ten biggest clones make up 0.1%. Source material: CD4+ T cells from PBMCs. The receptors were gathered from a human donor in good health.

The chain uses TRBV5-4 and TRBJ1-2; D may be TRBD1 (6 bases). CDR1 is SGHNT and CDR2 is YYREEE in the germline V gene (reference sequence). This CDR3 comprises 13 residues. V lost 5 bases to trimming and J lost 2 bases, with 10 bases between them. CDR3 residues: CASRSTGNYGYTF. The CDR3 DNA reads TGTGCCAGCAGGTCTACAGGGAACTATGGCTACACCTTC.

The V call is TRBV6-5, the J call TRBJ2-4; tentative D call: TRBD1 (7 bases). CDR3 length equals 14 residues. The germline gives CDR1 MNHEY, CDR2 SVGAGI. With 4 bases removed from V and 7 bases from J, the gap between germline ends came to 14 bases. As DNA, the CDR3 is TGTGCCAGCAGTTTTCCAGGGGGAGGCAACATTCAGTACTTC. As protein: CASSFPGGGNIQYF.

The chain carries TRBV7-3 and TRBJ1-2, with D tentatively TRBD1 (5 bases). Trimming pared 1 base from V and 8 bases from J, leaving 11 bases between. CDR3 length: 13 residues. From germline, CDR1 is SGHTA and CDR2 FQGTGA. The CDR3, as DNA: TGTGCCAGCAGCTTAATTCAGGGCGGAGGCTACACCTTC. Residues: CASSLIQGGGYTF.

V is TRBV29-1 and J is TRBJ1-2, with no clear D. This CDR3 is 16 amino acids long. V lost 6 bases to trimming and J lost 1 base, with 21 bases between them. The germline V gene has CDR1 SQVTM and CDR2 ANQGSEA. In DNA, the CDR3 is TGCAGCGTCCCCGGAAGAGGATCCGGCTTTAACTATGGCTACACCTTC. Translated: CSVPGRGSGFNYGYTF.